What follows is one T cell receptor (beta chain) and its context. Its antigen is unidentified. Donors in the study were healthy people who gave bone marrow. Whereas donors were nominally healthy upon sampling, unrecorded immune exposures were probable. PCR was performed using 60 Vbeta and 13 Jbeta primers. TCRdb keeps only in-frame clones here, not all; method: immunoSEQ multiplex PCR. Altogether 150,000 to 200,000 clones are present, 68% being singletons, with the ten largest covering approximately 1.5%. This sample was included in a study of cytomegalovirus exposure and HLA in healthy donors. Study results and limitations: In a later analysis, CMV-associated beta chains were mostly HLA-associated, it appeared.

Per germline, CDR1 SGHRS and CDR2 YFSETQ. This CDR3 comprises 15 residues. Trimming cost V 0 bases and J 0 bases, with 7 bases left between them. The source is a man aged 50-60 years in good health and CMV-seronegative. The V and J genes are TRBV5-1 and TRBJ1-3; no firm D call. The material sequenced was PBMCs. In DNA form, the CDR3 reads TGCGCCAGCAGCTTGGGCGGGGACTCTGGAAACACCATATATTTT. Translation: CASSLGGDSGNTIYF.